These 4 T cell receptor beta chains were sequenced from one sample in a study of T cell repertoires in cytomegalovirus infection. Their cognate antigens are unknown. Each CDR3 protein is one row after TCRdb ran MiXCR on the reads. The sample consists of about a million distinct CDR3 sequences, roughly 30% of them appearing once. The input for sequencing was cultured CD8+ T cells from PBMCs, taken from culture after CMV antigen stimulation. The source of these receptors is a human donor in good health (CMV status not recorded). Some clones in this sample may be carry-over from other donors' samples.

In the case of this clonotype: This may stem from a read error, because a much larger clone lies one nucleotide away. This sequence joins TRBV7-9 and TRBJ2-7, with D possibly being TRBD2 (6 bases). V dropped 5 bases and J dropped 3 bases, with 20 bases sitting between them. The CDR3 contains 16 residues. CDR1 SEHNR and CDR2 FQNEAQ come from the germline V gene (reference sequence). CDR3 sequence: CASSHIDGGPLYEQYF. DNA for the CDR3: TGTGCCAGCAGCCACATCGACGGGGGTCCTCTCTACGAGCAGTACTTC.

Concerning this clonotype itself: Its ends do not fully match the called genes, so a read error is possible. The chain carries TRBV5-1 and TRBJ2-2; 12 bases are a match to TRBD2. Germline CDR1 reads SGHRS; CDR2 reads YFSETQ. This CDR3 has 17 residues. CDR3 region: CACSSLAGGPNTGELFF. The CDR3 DNA sequence: TGCGCCTGCAGCTCCCTAGCGGGGGGGCCGAACACCGGGGAGCTGTTTTTT.

The CDR3 DNA reads TGTGCCAGCAGCACGGACAGGGAGGGAACTAATGAAAAACTGTTTTTT. This codes for CASSTDREGTNEKLFF. The chain joins TRBV7-8 to TRBJ1-4; 8 positions match TRBD1. The CDR3 runs 16 residues. Germline CDR1 reads SGHVS; CDR2 reads FQNEAQ. The V and J ends lost 5 bases and 1 base, in that order; junction bases with no gene match: 6.

This clonotype was seen a handful of times. The chain couples TRBV4-3 to TRBJ2-5; 7 bases align to TRBD2. The CDR3 has 15 amino acids. Looked up from germline, CDR1 is LGHNA and CDR2 is YSLEER. The ends lost 4 bases at V and 6 bases at J; junction bases unmatched: 11. CDR3 in amino acids: CASSPAPGGGQTQYF. Here the CDR3 DNA reads TGCGCCAGCAGCCCGGCGCCCGGCGGGGGACAGACCCAGTACTTC.